The clone carrying this TCR beta chain was observed a few times. Its antigen remains unknown. The data were taken from a study of T cell repertoires in cytomegalovirus infection. Study-level information: An indication of both CMV infection and matching HLA type came from public TCR beta signatures. General observations from the study: There were HLA-C-restricted CMV-specific TCR beta clonotypes dominating the ex vivo response. The study identified carriers of CMV plus the relevant HLA from cumulative public TCR beta family frequency.

The CDR3 has 20 amino acids. The germline V and J ends were trimmed by 2 bases and 0 bases, with 23 bases remaining between them. Each CDR3 protein gets one entry after TCRdb re-called the reads with MiXCR. Of a few hundred thousand distinct CDR3 sequences in the sample, almost 30% were seen once. The rearrangement uses TRBV12-3 or TRBV12-4 and TRBJ2-4; perhaps TRBD1 as D (6 bases). This receptor was identified in a human donor in good health (CMV status not recorded). Some clones in this sample may be carry-over from other donors' samples. The sample here was cultured PBMCs, taken from culture after CMV antigen stimulation. In DNA form, the CDR3 reads TGTGCCAGCAGTTTACGGACCCCCGGACAGCCGTCTGTAGCCAAAAACATTCAGTACTTC. Residues: CASSLRTPGQPSVAKNIQYF.